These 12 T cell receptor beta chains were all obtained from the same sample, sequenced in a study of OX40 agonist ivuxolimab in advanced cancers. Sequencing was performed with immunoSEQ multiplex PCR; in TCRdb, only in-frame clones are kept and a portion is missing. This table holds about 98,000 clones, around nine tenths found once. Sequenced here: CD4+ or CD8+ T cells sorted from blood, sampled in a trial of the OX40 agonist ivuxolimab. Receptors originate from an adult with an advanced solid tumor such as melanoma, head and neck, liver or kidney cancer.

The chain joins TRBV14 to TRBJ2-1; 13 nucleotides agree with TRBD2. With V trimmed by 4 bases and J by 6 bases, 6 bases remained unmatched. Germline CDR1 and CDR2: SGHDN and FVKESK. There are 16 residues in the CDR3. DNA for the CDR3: TGTGCCAGCAGCCGGTACGGGACTAGCGGGATCAATGAGCAGTTCTTC. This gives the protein CASSRYGTSGINEQFF. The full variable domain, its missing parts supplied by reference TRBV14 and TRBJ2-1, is EAGVTQFPSHSVIEKGQTVTLRCDPISGHDNLYWYRRVMGKEIKFLLHFVKESKQDESGMPNNRFLAERTGGTYSTLKVQPAELEDSGVYFCASSRYGTSGINEQFFGPGTRLTVL.

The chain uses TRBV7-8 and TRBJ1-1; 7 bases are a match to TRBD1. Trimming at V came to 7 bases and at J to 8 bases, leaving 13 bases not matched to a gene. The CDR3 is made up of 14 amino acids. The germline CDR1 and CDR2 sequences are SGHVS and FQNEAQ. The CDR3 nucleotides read TGTGCCAGCAACCGAGACAGGGTGGAAGGAGAAGCTTTCTTT. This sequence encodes CASNRDRVEGEAFF.

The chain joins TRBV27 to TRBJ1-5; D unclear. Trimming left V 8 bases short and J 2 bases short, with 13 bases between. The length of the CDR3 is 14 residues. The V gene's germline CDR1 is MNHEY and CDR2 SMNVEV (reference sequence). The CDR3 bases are TGTGCCAGCTGCCCTGGACGAGGCAATCAGCCCCAGCATTTT. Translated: CASCPGRGNQPQHF.

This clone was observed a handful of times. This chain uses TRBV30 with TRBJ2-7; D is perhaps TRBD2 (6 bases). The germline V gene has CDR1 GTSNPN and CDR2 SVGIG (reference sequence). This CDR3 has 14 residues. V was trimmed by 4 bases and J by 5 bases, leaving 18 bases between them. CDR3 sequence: CAWTRDSLGDEQYF. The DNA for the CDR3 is TGTGCCTGGACACGGGACTCTCTTGGGGACGAGCAGTACTTC.

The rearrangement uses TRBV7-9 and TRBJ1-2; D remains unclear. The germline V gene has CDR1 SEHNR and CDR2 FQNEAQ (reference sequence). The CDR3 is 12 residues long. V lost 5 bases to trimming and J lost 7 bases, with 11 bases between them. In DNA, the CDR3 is TGTGCCAGCAGCCTGCAAAGAAGTGGCTACACCTTC. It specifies CASSLQRSGYTF.

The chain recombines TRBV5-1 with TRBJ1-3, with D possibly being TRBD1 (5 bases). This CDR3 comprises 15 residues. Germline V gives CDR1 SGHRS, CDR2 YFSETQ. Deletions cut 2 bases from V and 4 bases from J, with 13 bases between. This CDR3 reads CASSLSGTSGNTIYF. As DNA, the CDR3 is TGCGCCAGCAGCTTATCCGGGACCTCGGGAAACACCATATATTTT.

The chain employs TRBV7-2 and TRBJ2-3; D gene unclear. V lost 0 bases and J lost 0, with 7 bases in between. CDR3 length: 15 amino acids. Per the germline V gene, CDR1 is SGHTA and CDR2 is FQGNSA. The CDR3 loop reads CASSLAAGSTDTQYF. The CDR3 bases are TGTGCCAGCAGCTTAGCGGCCGGAAGCACAGATACGCAGTATTTT. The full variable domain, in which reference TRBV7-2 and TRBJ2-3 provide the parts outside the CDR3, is GAGVSQSPSNKVTEKGKDVELRCDPISGHTALYWYRQSLGQGLEFLIYFQGNSAPDKSGLPSDRFSAERTGGSVSTLTIQRTQQEDSAVYLCASSLAAGSTDTQYFGPGTRLTVL.

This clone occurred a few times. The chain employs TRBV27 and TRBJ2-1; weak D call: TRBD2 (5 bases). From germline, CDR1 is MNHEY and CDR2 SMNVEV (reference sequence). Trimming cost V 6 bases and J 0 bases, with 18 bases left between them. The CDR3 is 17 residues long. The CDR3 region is CASSPPGFQSSYNEQFF. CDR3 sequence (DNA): TGTGCCAGCAGCCCCCCGGGGTTCCAGAGCTCCTACAATGAGCAGTTCTTC.

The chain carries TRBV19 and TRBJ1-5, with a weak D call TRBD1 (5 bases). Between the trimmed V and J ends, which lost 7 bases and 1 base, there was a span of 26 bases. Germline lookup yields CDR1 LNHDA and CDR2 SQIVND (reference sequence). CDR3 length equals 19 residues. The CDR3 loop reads CASNPSTGRLGVSNQPQHF. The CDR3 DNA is TGTGCCAGTAACCCCTCCACAGGCCGATTAGGGGTCAGCAATCAGCCCCAGCATTTT.

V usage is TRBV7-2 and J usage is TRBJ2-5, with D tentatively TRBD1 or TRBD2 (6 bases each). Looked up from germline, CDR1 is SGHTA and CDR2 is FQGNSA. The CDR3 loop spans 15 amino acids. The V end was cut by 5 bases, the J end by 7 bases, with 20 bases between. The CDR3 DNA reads TGTGCCAGCAGCCCCCAGGGCCGGGGGCAGGGGACCCAGTACTTC. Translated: CASSPQGRGQGTQYF.

In DNA form, the CDR3 reads TGTGCCAGCAGTTCCGGCTACGAGCAGTACGTC. Translation: CASSSGYEQYV. The chain recombines TRBV28 with TRBJ2-7; D remains unclear. Germline V gene lookup returns CDR1 MDHEN and CDR2 SYDVKM. The CDR3 loop spans 11 amino acids. V lost 4 bases and J lost 3, with 4 bases in between.

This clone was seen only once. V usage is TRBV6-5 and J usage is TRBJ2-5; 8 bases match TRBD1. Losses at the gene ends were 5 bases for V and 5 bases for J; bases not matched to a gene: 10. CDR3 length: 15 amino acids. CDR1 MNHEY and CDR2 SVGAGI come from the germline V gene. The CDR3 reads CASSNGQGLWETQYF. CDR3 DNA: TGTGCCAGCAGTAACGGACAGGGCCTCTGGGAGACCCAGTACTTC.